This passage covers 23 T cell receptor beta chains from one sample sequenced in a study of blood T cell repertoires in COVID-19. The data were produced by immunoSEQ multiplex PCR, yet TCRdb's version contains in-frame clones alone and is incomplete. The table records some 73,000 clones, approximately 80% of them present only once. Sequencing used peripheral blood. These receptors all stem from a man aged 70 or older with COVID-19, enrolled during active disease.

This clone was counted a few times. The V call is TRBV24-1, the J call TRBJ2-5; 12 nucleotides agree with TRBD2. V gave up 6 bases and J gave up 5 bases; unmatched junction bases: 15. There are 18 residues in the CDR3. Germline CDR1 reads KGHDR; CDR2 reads SFDVKD. The CDR3 region has the DNA TGTGCCACCAGTAATTCGCTAGCGGGAGGGCCGAAAGAGGAGACCCAGTACTTC. Translating gives CATSNSLAGGPKEETQYF.

The J gene is TRBJ1-5, the V gene TRBV4-3; no firm D call. From germline, CDR1 is LGHNA and CDR2 YSLEER. The CDR3 sequence is 15 residues long. V was shortened by 2 bases and J by 0 bases, with 8 bases between the two germline ends. Here the CDR3 reads CASSQTPYSNQPQHF. CDR3 sequence (DNA): TGCGCCAGCAGCCAAACTCCTTATAGCAATCAGCCCCAGCATTTT.

The rearrangement links TRBV28 to TRBJ2-7; 7 bases align to TRBD1. Germline V lookup: CDR1 MDHEN, CDR2 SYDVKM. V dropped 4 bases and J dropped 7; count of bases not matched to a gene: 10. This CDR3 region has 14 residues. This chain's CDR3 is CASSYDRAEEEQYF. CDR3 sequence (DNA): TGTGCCAGCAGTTATGACAGGGCTGAGGAAGAGCAGTACTTC. Drawing the rest from reference TRBV28 and TRBJ2-7, the complete variable domain is DVKVTQSSRYLVKRTGEKVFLECVQDMDHENMFWYRQDPGLGLRLIYFSYDVKMKEKGDIPEGYSVSREKKERFSLILESASTNQTSMYLCASSYDRAEEEQYFGPGTRLTVT.

This clone occurred a few times. V usage is TRBV5-1 and J usage is TRBJ1-1, with 7 bases lining up with TRBD1. Germline values: CDR1 SGHRS, CDR2 YFSETQ. The CDR3 contains 15 residues. Trimming cost V 4 bases and J 4 bases; bases outside gene matches: 10. The CDR3 DNA is TGCGCCAGCAGCGGCGGGGACAGCCACCTCACTGAAGCTTTCTTT. Encoded protein: CASSGGDSHLTEAFF.

J is TRBJ2-2 and V is TRBV4-3, with 10 bases identical to TRBD2. The CDR3 runs to 19 residues. Germline CDR1 is LGHNA and CDR2 is YSLEER. The V gene end was trimmed by 4 bases and the J gene end by 1 base; junction bases not matched to a gene: 12. CDR3 sequence reads: CASSLGGASGSRNTGELFF. The CDR3 DNA follows: TGCGCCAGCAGCCTCGGGGGTGCTAGCGGGAGTAGGAACACCGGGGAGCTGTTTTTT.

The chain is built from TRBV7-2 and TRBJ2-1, with 7 nucleotides matching TRBD2. The V segment lost 4 bases and the J segment 7 bases; nucleotides outside the gene matches: 4. Germline V lookup: CDR1 SGHTA, CDR2 FQGNSA. This CDR3 region has 13 residues. The CDR3 here is CASSSPGLNEQFF. CDR3 DNA sequence: TGTGCCAGCAGCTCTCCGGGACTAAATGAGCAGTTCTTC. Filled out from reference TRBV7-2 and TRBJ2-1, the complete variable domain reads GAGVSQSPSNKVTEKGKDVELRCDPISGHTALYWYRQSLGQGLEFLIYFQGNSAPDKSGLPSDRFSAERTGGSVSTLTIQRTQQEDSAVYLCASSSPGLNEQFFGPGTRLTVL.

This clone was picked up many times. The chain uses TRBV4-1 and TRBJ2-3; D might be TRBD2 (6 bases). The CDR3 consists of 17 residues. V was shortened by 3 bases and J by 0 bases, with 16 bases between the two germline ends. Looked up from germline, CDR1 is MGHRA and CDR2 is YSYEKL. The CDR3 spells CASSQLAPIISTDTQYF. In DNA, the CDR3 is TGCGCCAGCAGCCAGCTAGCGCCAATTATTAGCACAGATACGCAGTATTTT.

This clone rates as medium-sized. The rearrangement uses TRBV19 and TRBJ1-2; the D gene is possibly TRBD1 (6 bases). The germline gives CDR1 LNHDA, CDR2 SQIVND (reference sequence). The CDR3 is 14 residues long. Trimming removed 4 bases at V and 6 bases at J, with 15 bases between. In DNA, the CDR3 is TGTGCCAGTAGTACCAACAGGGTTTCTGATGGCTACACCTTC. Its translation is CASSTNRVSDGYTF.

This clone turned up a few times. The chain has TRBV6-1 and TRBJ2-7; weak D call: TRBD1 (5 bases). CDR3 length: 14 residues. V was shortened by 1 base and J by 4 bases, with 11 bases between the two germline ends. In germline, CDR1 is MNHNS, CDR2 SASEGT. The CDR3 region is CASSEGPRQYEQYF. The CDR3 coding sequence is TGTGCCAGCAGTGAAGGACCCAGACAGTACGAGCAGTACTTC.

This chain links TRBV24-1 with TRBJ2-7, with 9 bases that match TRBD1. Trimming at V came to 2 bases and at J to 5 bases, leaving 3 bases not matched to a gene. The germline V gene has CDR1 KGHDR and CDR2 SFDVKD. The CDR3 spans 14 residues. Here the CDR3 DNA reads TGTGCCACCAGTGATTCTACAGGGGGCAACGAGCAGTACTTC. Translation gives CATSDSTGGNEQYF.

In this sample, this clone turned up a few times. The genes are TRBV27 and TRBJ2-7; no reliable D call. This CDR3 comprises 13 residues. Germline loops: CDR1 MNHEY, CDR2 SMNVEV (reference sequence). Trimming pared 6 bases from V and 5 bases from J, leaving 14 bases between. CDR3 sequence (DNA): TGTGCCAGCAGCCACTACATCCGGGACGAGCAGTACTTC. This translates into CASSHYIRDEQYF.

The chain recombines TRBV15 with TRBJ2-7; TRBD2 aligns across 11 bases. This CDR3 region has 16 residues. Per the germline V gene, CDR1 is LNHNV and CDR2 is YYDKDF (reference sequence). V shed 3 bases and J 3 bases; nucleotides not matched to a gene: 7. Here the CDR3 DNA reads TGTGCCACCAGCAGGGGTAGCGGGAGGGCCGTCTACGAGCAGTACTTC. Protein sequence: CATSRGSGRAVYEQYF.

The chain couples TRBV5-1 to TRBJ2-7; 8 nucleotides line up with TRBD1. The CDR3 is 15 amino acids. Looked up from germline, CDR1 is SGHRS and CDR2 is YFSETQ. V gave up 0 bases and J gave up 2 bases; unmatched junction bases: 4. Here the CDR3 reads CASSLGTGFPYEQYF. The CDR3 DNA reads TGCGCCAGCAGCTTGGGGACAGGGTTTCCCTACGAGCAGTACTTC.

This clone was recorded a few times. This chain links TRBV15 with TRBJ2-4, with TRBD2 matching 7 bases. The J segment lost 0 bases and the V segment lost 8 bases, leaving 4 bases of the junction unmatched. CDR1 is LNHNV and CDR2 is YYDKDF in the germline V gene (reference sequence). The CDR3 loop spans 14 amino acids. In nucleotides, the CDR3 is TGTGCCACCGGGCTAGCGGTAGCCAAAAACATTCAGTACTTC. Its translation: CATGLAVAKNIQYF.

The CDR3 DNA reads TGCAGCGTTGTAGGGACTAGTGGCGCAGATACGCAGTATTTT. It codes for CSVVGTSGADTQYF. The chain recombines TRBV29-1 with TRBJ2-3; 8 bases map to TRBD2. V lost 4 bases to trimming and J lost 4 bases; unmatched junction nucleotides: 7. This CDR3 is 14 amino acids long. Germline V gene lookup returns CDR1 SQVTM and CDR2 ANQGSEA.

The J gene is TRBJ2-1, the V gene TRBV30, with 11 bases lining up with TRBD2. Germline V lookup: CDR1 GTSNPN, CDR2 SVGIG (reference sequence). With V trimmed by 8 bases and J by 4 bases, 4 bases remained unmatched. This CDR3 contains 13 residues. In DNA, the CDR3 is TGTGCCAGAACTAGCGGGAGTTACAATGAGCAGTTCTTC. Translated: CARTSGSYNEQFF.

This sequence joins TRBV29-1 and TRBJ2-5; D is perhaps TRBD2 (5 bases). The V gene's germline CDR1 is SQVTM and CDR2 ANQGSEA. This CDR3 region has 13 residues. With 6 bases removed from V and 2 bases from J, the gap between germline ends came to 13 bases. The CDR3 region has the DNA TGCAGCGTCCTGGACTTCGGGCAAGAGACCCAGTACTTC. Its protein is CSVLDFGQETQYF. The variable domain in full, completed from reference TRBV29-1 and TRBJ2-5, reads SAVISQKPSRDICQRGTSLTIQCQVDSQVTMMFWYRQQPGQSLTLIATANQGSEATYESGFVIDKFPISRPNLTFSTLTVSNMSPEDSSIYLCSVLDFGQETQYFGPGTRLLVL.

The rearrangement links TRBV5-1 to TRBJ2-1, with D perhaps matching TRBD1 (6 bases). This CDR3 has 14 amino acids. With 5 bases removed from V and 5 bases from J, the gap between germline ends came to 14 bases. Germline CDR1 and CDR2: SGHRS and YFSETQ. In nucleotides, the CDR3 is TGCGCCAGCAGGAACCAGGGGCTGGACAATGAGCAGTTCTTC. Protein product: CASRNQGLDNEQFF.

The chain has TRBV10-3 and TRBJ2-5; D is unresolved. Germline-derived CDR1 and CDR2 are ENHRY and SYGVKD. The length of the CDR3 is 14 residues. V dropped 0 bases and J dropped 3 bases, with 8 bases sitting between them. CDR3 residues: CAISESSAEETQYF. CDR3 DNA: TGTGCCATCAGTGAGTCGAGCGCCGAAGAGACCCAGTACTTC.

The chain couples TRBV10-2 to TRBJ2-1; TRBD2 aligns across 11 bases. Losses at the gene ends were 8 bases for V and 4 bases for J; bases not matched to a gene: 13. CDR1 is WSHSY and CDR2 is SAAADI in the germline V gene. The CDR3 runs 17 residues. DNA for the CDR3: TGCGCCAGCCTAACAATCTACGGGACTAGCGGATACAATGAGCAGTTCTTC. Its protein product is CASLTIYGTSGYNEQFF.

The V gene is TRBV10-3, the J gene TRBJ2-2; 8 nucleotides line up with TRBD1. V shed 1 base and J 3 bases; nucleotides not matched to a gene: 4. This CDR3 contains 16 residues. Germline loops: CDR1 ENHRY, CDR2 SYGVKD. For the CDR3, the DNA is TGTGCCATCAGTGAGTTGATACAGGGGGACACCGGGGAGCTGTTTTTT. Residues: CAISELIQGDTGELFF.

V and J are TRBV7-6 and TRBJ2-1; 10 bases are shared with TRBD2. Per germline, CDR1 SGHVS and CDR2 FNYEAQ. The V and J ends lost 2 bases and 7 bases, in that order; junction bases with no gene match: 8. The CDR3 has 16 amino acids. The CDR3 reads CASSLLAGGIRNEQFF. The DNA of the CDR3 is TGTGCCAGCAGCTTATTAGCGGGAGGAATCCGGAATGAGCAGTTCTTC.

This clone was counted between two and nine times. J is TRBJ1-1 and V is TRBV14, with 7 bases fitting TRBD1. Trimming removed 2 bases from V and 8 bases from J; junction bases left unmatched: 8. CDR1 is SGHDN, CDR2 FVKESK, per germline. The CDR3 totals 14 residues. The chain's CDR3 is CASSQLGTEGEAFF. The CDR3 DNA reads as TGTGCCAGCAGCCAATTGGGGACAGAGGGCGAAGCTTTCTTT.